Below are 9 T cell receptor beta chains sequenced from a single sample in a study of cytomegalovirus exposure and HLA in healthy donors. The PCR used 60 Vbeta and 13 Jbeta primers. The assay was immunoSEQ multiplex PCR, and TCRdb's table has in-frame clones only and misses some. The table lists more than 95,000 clones, approximately 71% of them singletons, with over 2.5% in the top ten. Sequenced sample: PBMCs. The receptors were sampled from a woman aged 50 to 60 in good health and CMV-seronegative.

This chain connects TRBV5-4 to TRBJ2-7; 7 bases fit TRBD1. The V and J ends lost 4 bases and 0 bases, in that order; junction bases with no gene match: 1. Germline CDR1 reads SGHNT; CDR2 reads YYREEE (reference sequence). CDR3 size: 13 residues. CDR3 residues: CASSDRVSYEQYF. DNA for the CDR3: TGTGCCAGCAGCGACAGGGTCTCCTACGAGCAGTACTTC. Filled out from reference TRBV5-4 and TRBJ2-7, the complete variable domain reads ETGVTQSPTHLIKTRGQQVTLRCSSQSGHNTVSWYQQALGQGPQFIFQYYREEENGRGNFPPRFSGLQFPNYSSELNVNALELDDSALYLCASSDRVSYEQYFGPGTRLTVT.

V is TRBV11-2 and J is TRBJ2-1; 9 nucleotides match TRBD2. The germline V gene has CDR1 SGHAT and CDR2 FQNNGV. V lost 8 bases to trimming and J lost 8 bases; unmatched junction nucleotides: 10. The CDR3 loop spans 14 amino acids. CDR3 bases: TGTGCCAGCGGGCGGGTAGCGGGAGTGTATGAGCAGTTCTTC. Its translation: CASGRVAGVYEQFF.

In nucleotides, the CDR3 is TGTGCCAGCAGTGAAGCAGGGGACTTTGACTACGAGCAGTACTTC. Translating it yields CASSEAGDFDYEQYF. The rearrangement uses TRBV6-1 and TRBJ2-5, with D perhaps TRBD2 (6 bases). TRBJ2-7 matches the DNA end more closely, so the J call is doubtful. The CDR3 sequence is 15 residues long. Germline V lookup: CDR1 MNHNS, CDR2 SASEGT.

This rearrangement joins TRBV7-9 to TRBJ2-3; 13 positions match TRBD2. Germline values: CDR1 SEHNR, CDR2 FQNEAQ (reference sequence). With 6 bases clipped from V and 5 bases from J, the junction kept 5 bases outside the gene matches. The CDR3 is made up of 15 amino acids. The CDR3 nucleotides are TGTGCCAGCAGAGGACTAGCGGGAGAGAGAGATACGCAGTATTTT. Translated, it gives CASRGLAGERDTQYF.

V gene TRBV30 combines with J gene TRBJ2-7; TRBD1 is a possible D gene (5 bases). From germline, CDR1 is GTSNPN and CDR2 SVGIG (reference sequence). The CDR3 is made up of 12 amino acids. The V and J ends lost 4 bases and 3 bases respectively, with 10 bases between them. CDR3 coding DNA: TGTGCCTGGACTGCCCAGGGCTACGAGCAGTACTTC. It encodes CAWTAQGYEQYF.

The rearrangement joins TRBV30 to TRBJ2-3; D remains ambiguous. CDR1 and CDR2 (germline): GTSNPN, SVGIG (reference sequence). This CDR3 contains 12 residues. Trimming took off 2 bases at V and 3 bases at J, with 6 bases between the two ends. DNA for the CDR3: TGTGCCTGGAGTAGTAGTACAGATACGCAGTATTTT. Residues: CAWSSSTDTQYF.

The chain is built from TRBV27 and TRBJ2-1, with 7 bases aligning to TRBD2. CDR3 size: 12 residues. The germline V gene has CDR1 MNHEY and CDR2 SMNVEV (reference sequence). Unmatched junction bases numbered 7, after V lost 8 bases and J lost 9 bases. The CDR3, as DNA: TGTGCCAGCCACCTGTGGGGGGGTGAGCAGTTCTTC. As protein: CASHLWGGEQFF.

The chain has TRBV11-2 and TRBJ2-5, with TRBD1 as a possible D gene (5 bases). The germline gives CDR1 SGHAT, CDR2 FQNNGV. The CDR3 runs 13 residues. V lost 5 bases and J lost 5, with 12 bases in between. The CDR3 protein is CASSQGVSETQYF. For the CDR3, the DNA is TGTGCCAGCAGCCAAGGGGTTTCGGAGACCCAGTACTTC.

V gene TRBV6-5 combines with J gene TRBJ2-1; the match to TRBD2 covers 7 bases. The trim removed 0 bases at V and 5 bases at J, leaving 1 base unmatched. The CDR3 is 14 residues long. Looked up from germline, CDR1 is MNHEY and CDR2 is SVGAGI. The CDR3 here is CASSYSSGDNEQFF. The CDR3, as DNA: TGTGCCAGCAGTTACTCGAGCGGGGACAATGAGCAGTTCTTC.